This entry features one TCR beta chain sequence. This specimen comes from a study of T cells in Graves' hyperthyroidism and ophthalmopathy. As for the study in general: Peripheral blood was collected at initial diagnosis, before any treatment.

Researchers took RNA transcripts and amplified the TCR beta CDR3 regions from them. Primed by the HTBI set, a first-round RT-PCR was run on the TCR CDR3. Each CDR3 protein gets one entry after TCRdb re-called the multiplex PCR reads with MiXCR. Of around 600,000 distinct CDR3 sequences listed, approximately 15% are singletons. Individuals with ophthalmopathy presented a Clinical Activity Score of at least 3, a NOSPECS grade of at least 4 and a duration under 3 months. Patients showing uncontrolled infection, other autoimmune disease, pregnancy or lactation were ineligible. Orbital computed tomography, thyroid ultrasound, serum thyroxine and TRAb, and clinical symptoms together informed the diagnoses. Sequenced: blood. This clonotype was sampled from a woman younger than 35 with Graves' ophthalmopathy.

The CDR3 region has the DNA TGCAGCGTTGAGGGTGTTGAGGGCTACACCTTC. This encodes CSVEGVEGYTF. The chain joins TRBV29-1 to TRBJ1-2, with no clear D. The CDR3 has 11 residues. Germline-derived CDR1 and CDR2 are SQVTM and ANQGSEA. The V gene lost 3 bases and the J gene lost 8 bases, with 10 bases spanning the gap.